The clone carrying this T cell receptor (beta chain) appeared a few times. The treatment: randomized to nivolumab then ipilimumab (arm A) or the reverse (arm B). No patient had prior DNA-damaging chemotherapy. From thawed PBMCs, live CD3+CD8+ cells negative for CD19 and CD56 were sorted. Sequencing was performed with immunoSEQ multiplex PCR; in TCRdb, only in-frame clones are kept and a portion is missing. Among about 13,000 clones listed, around 70% were seen once. These data are taken from a study of sequential checkpoint blockade in melanoma. Study background: Randomization was 1:1 between first-line nivolumab→ipilimumab and ipilimumab→nivolumab. Both treatment sequences were followed by maintenance nivolumab.

The V segment lost 4 bases and the J segment 10 bases; nucleotides outside the gene matches: 16. CDR1 is SNHLY and CDR2 is FYNNEI in the germline V gene. CDR3 length: 16 amino acids. This clonotype was obtained from a human donor with melanoma. The rearrangement uses TRBV2 and TRBJ2-1, with 7 bases aligning to TRBD2. Here the sequenced sample was CD8+ T cells sorted from blood (inferred from file names), taken from a patient given nivolumab and ipilimumab in sequence. CDR3 sequence (DNA): TGTGCCAGCAGTGCGGAAGGACTAGGAAATCTCGGCGAGCAGTTCTTC. It translates to CASSAEGLGNLGEQFF.